A selection of T cell receptor beta chains follows, all from one sample in a study of blood T cells in healthy people across ages. TCRdb re-derived calls from the 5' RACE reads in MiXCR, one entry per CDR3 protein. The data contain approximately 1.5 million distinct CDR3 sequences, 30% to 35% of them seen just once; the ten biggest clones take up over 9%. Specimen: blood. These receptors all stem from a woman in her twenties or thirties in good health. CDR3s include the opening cysteine and the closing phenylalanine or tryptophan. Each record gives: clone size, V gene, J gene, D gene, CDR3 DNA, CDR3 protein. D genes are given only for firm matches. A row's size may be missing; if present it is once, few, many or a size class.

few	TRBV15	TRBJ2-1	-	TGTGCCACCAGCAGGAAACTAAGTAATGAGCAGTTCTTC	CATSRKLSNEQFF
many	TRBV12-3/TRBV12-4	TRBJ2-6	-	TGTGCCAGCAGTTTAACCTCTGGGGCCAACGTCCTGACTTTC	CASSLTSGANVLTF
few	TRBV9	TRBJ1-5	-	TGTGCCAGCAGCGTAGGGGACTCTATTAGCAATCAGCCCCAGCATTTT	CASSVGDSISNQPQHF
-	TRBV29-1	TRBJ1-2	-	TGCAGCGCGCGTGGAGTTCCGGGGGACTGTGGCTGCACCTTC	CSARGVPGDCGCTF
few	TRBV27	TRBJ1-5	TRBD1	TGTGCCAGCAGTGTGGCGGGACAGGGAAATCAGCCCCAGCATTTT	CASSVAGQGNQPQHF
few	TRBV10-1	TRBJ2-7	-	TGCGCCAGCAGGGGCCTGTGGACAACCGACATATACGAGCAGTACTTC	CASRGLWTTDIYEQYF
-	TRBV25-1	TRBJ2-7	-	TGTGCCAGCAGTGCACAGGCAGCTTCCTACGAGCAGTACTTC	CASSAQAASYEQYF
many	TRBV15	TRBJ2-5	-	TGTGCCACCAGCAGAGACCCAGCGGCCCAAGAGACCCAGTACTTC	CATSRDPAAQETQYF
few	TRBV20-1	TRBJ2-7	-	TGCAGTGCTACACAGGTTACCTACGAGCAGTACTTC	CSATQVTYEQYF
-	TRBV5-4	TRBJ2-3	TRBD2	TGTGCCAGCAGCTTGCCCCCTGGTAGCGGGAAGGCAGATACACAGTATTTT	CASSLPPGSGKADTQYF
-	TRBV2	TRBJ2-3	TRBD2	TGTGCCAGCCGTACTAGCGGGGGGGTAAAAGGCACAGATACGCAGTATTTT	CASRTSGGVKGTDTQYF
many	TRBV12-3/TRBV12-4	TRBJ2-5	TRBD1	TGTGCCAGCAGTTTTCTGACAGGGGGCGTGGAGACCCAGTACTTC	CASSFLTGGVETQYF
-	TRBV10-3	TRBJ2-6	-	TGTGCCATTCCGCGGGGCGCTATCTCTGGGGCCAGCGTCCTGACTTTC	CAIPRGAISGASVLTF
-	TRBV25-1	TRBJ2-1	TRBD2	TGTGCCAGCCTCGGGGGGAGTGGCTACAATGAGCAGTTCTTC	CASLGGSGYNEQFF
-	TRBV12-3/TRBV12-4	TRBJ1-4	TRBD1	TGTGCCAGCAGGGCCGGGACAGGACGTAATGAAAAACTGTTTTTT	CASRAGTGRNEKLFF
few	TRBV4-1	TRBJ2-1	-	TGCGCCAGCAGCCAATCTTGGGCGGGGTTCAATGAGCAGTTCTTC	CASSQSWAGFNEQFF
-	TRBV20-1	TRBJ2-1	TRBD2	TGCAGTGCTTCTAGCGGGAGAGGGTTCTACAATGAGCAGTTCTTT	CSASSGRGFYNEQFF
-	TRBV7-2	TRBJ2-3	-	TGTGCCAGCAGCTTTGACTCACTTGGGACAGATACGCAGTATTTT	CASSFDSLGTDTQYF
few	TRBV13	TRBJ1-5	-	TGTGCCAGCAGCTTAGGCCCTCTTCATAGCAATCAGCCCCAGCATTTT	CASSLGPLHSNQPQHF
many	TRBV10-3	TRBJ1-5	-	TGTGCCATCAGTGGAGGGCGGGACGGGCAGCCCCAGCATTTT	CAISGGRDGQPQHF
once	TRBV4-1	TRBJ2-1	-	TGCGCCGGCAGCCAAGATCCTCCGGGGGAGTACAATGAGCAGTTCTTC	CAGSQDPPGEYNEQFF
-	TRBV20-1	TRBJ2-7	TRBD2	TGCAGTGCTCCCGGGACTAGCGGGGATACGAGCTCCTACGAGCAGTACTTC	CSAPGTSGDTSSYEQYF
-	TRBV25-1	TRBJ2-7	-	TGTGCCAGCAGTGAATCCATTGGCAACGAGCAGTACTTC	CASSESIGNEQYF
-	TRBV9	TRBJ2-6	-	TGTGCCAGCAGCGTGGGGGACTCTGGGGCCAACGTCCTGACTTTC	CASSVGDSGANVLTF
-	TRBV20-1	TRBJ2-7	-	TGCAGTGCTAGAGATTGGGAGAAAGGCTCCTACGAGCAGTACTTC	CSARDWEKGSYEQYF
few	TRBV6-1	TRBJ1-5	-	TGTGCCAGCAGTGGGGCCGGAGGCCGGCAGCCCCAGCATTTT	CASSGAGGRQPQHF
-	TRBV15	TRBJ2-1	TRBD1	TGTGCCACCGGCAGAGAGGCAAGGACAGGATACAATGAGCAGTTCTTC	CATGREARTGYNEQFF
-	TRBV2	TRBJ2-5	TRBD2	TGTGCCAGCAGTGAGTCTAGCGGGAGGGCCCAAGAGACCCAGTACTTC	CASSESSGRAQETQYF
-	TRBV11-2	TRBJ1-1	-	TGTGCCAGCAGTTGGGACTCCGTCGGGTTCTTT	CASSWDSVGFF
-	TRBV20-1	TRBJ2-3	-	TGCAGTGCGAGAGAGGCGGGGAACACAGATACGCAGTATTTT	CSAREAGNTDTQYF
-	TRBV5-1	TRBJ2-5	-	TGCGCCAGCAGCCCGGATGACCAAGAGACCCAGTACTTC	CASSPDDQETQYF
-	TRBV7-2	TRBJ2-7	TRBD1	TGTGCCAGCACTCTGGACCCCGACAGGGCTCGAGACGACGAGCAGTACTTC	CASTLDPDRARDDEQYF
-	TRBV20-1	TRBJ2-1	TRBD2	TGCAGTGCCCCGGGACTAGCGGGGGGCTCCACCAATGAGCAGTTCTTC	CSAPGLAGGSTNEQFF
few	TRBV7-3	TRBJ2-5	TRBD2	TGTGCCAGCAGCCAGGGACTAGCGGGAGGGTCGGGCGAGACCCAGTACTTC	CASSQGLAGGSGETQYF
-	TRBV12-3/TRBV12-4	TRBJ1-2	-	TGTGCCAGCAGTTTAATAAACAGGCACTATGGCTACACCTTC	CASSLINRHYGYTF
many	TRBV27	TRBJ1-1	TRBD1	TGTGCCAGCAAGAGGACAGGGCACACTGAAGCTTTCTTT	CASKRTGHTEAFF
few	TRBV18	TRBJ2-7	-	TGTGCCAGCTCAGCAGGCATGGAATCCGAGCAGTACTTC	CASSAGMESEQYF
-	TRBV5-1	TRBJ2-7	-	TGCGCCAGCAGCTTGACGGGTGGGAGCCCCCCCTACGAGCAGTACTTC	CASSLTGGSPPYEQYF
few	TRBV20-1	TRBJ2-5	-	TGCAGTGCTAGTGAAGATGAGCAGTACTTC	CSASEDEQYF
-	TRBV6-2/TRBV6-3	TRBJ2-5	-	TGTGCCAGCAGTCGTCCCCCGGGGCGGCGGAGAGAGACCCAGTACTTC	CASSRPPGRRRETQYF
-	TRBV6-2/TRBV6-3	TRBJ1-2	-	TGTGCCAGCACCGGACCCGTTATTGGCTACACCTTC	CASTGPVIGYTF
-	TRBV20-1	TRBJ2-1	-	TGCGCGCGGGACCGAGGCAATGAGCAGTTCTTC	CARDRGNEQFF
-	TRBV5-1	TRBJ2-7	-	TGCGCCGGCAGCTTGCGCCCCGGGGGAGGAGGCGACGAGCAGTACTTC	CAGSLRPGGGGDEQYF
many	TRBV29-1	TRBJ2-7	-	TGCAGCGTTGAACTGGGGGGGCTTCAGTCCTACGAGCAGTACTTC	CSVELGGLQSYEQYF
-	TRBV7-8	TRBJ2-5	-	TGTGCCAGCAGCTTAGAGGCTAGCGACGAAGAGACCCAGTACTTC	CASSLEASDEETQYF
-	TRBV15	TRBJ2-7	TRBD1	TGTGCCACCAGCAGAGGAAAGGGACAGGGAACCTACGAGCAGTACTTC	CATSRGKGQGTYEQYF
few	TRBV7-2	TRBJ2-3	-	TGTGCCAGCAGCTTAGACCGGGGGTGGATCGGCACAGATACGCAGTATTTT	CASSLDRGWIGTDTQYF
-	TRBV5-4	TRBJ2-1	TRBD1	TGTGCCAGCAGCTCGGACGGGACAGGGAGAGGGAAGTTCTTC	CASSSDGTGRGKFF
few	TRBV7-9	TRBJ2-7	TRBD2	TGTGCCAGCAGCGTATCCGGACTAGTTTACGAGCAGTACTTC	CASSVSGLVYEQYF
-	TRBV4-1	TRBJ2-1	TRBD1	TGCGCCAGCAGCCAAGTATCAGGACGGGACAGGGTCGTTCGTGAGCAGTTCTTC	CASSQVSGRDRVVREQFF
few	TRBV7-9	TRBJ2-7	TRBD1	TGTGCCAGCAGCTTAGGTCTGACAGGGGGAGAGTACTTC	CASSLGLTGGEYF
-	TRBV6-2/TRBV6-3	TRBJ2-5	TRBD2	TGTGCCAGCAGCCGAGGAAGTACTTCGGGGGGGCGAGAGACCCAGTACTTC	CASSRGSTSGGRETQYF
-	TRBV20-1	TRBJ2-5	TRBD2	TGCAGTGCTAGAGTCTTGACTAGCGGGAGTTTAGCGACCCAGTACTTC	CSARVLTSGSLATQYF
-	TRBV6-4	TRBJ1-2	-	TGTGCCAGCAGTGTTGGAGTAGGGCCAAACTATGGCTACACCTTC	CASSVGVGPNYGYTF
many	TRBV10-3	TRBJ2-3	-	TGTGCCATCAGTCGTTCCAGGGTCCCAGATACGCAGTATTTT	CAISRSRVPDTQYF
-	TRBV28	TRBJ2-7	TRBD1	TGTGCCAGCAGCCTTACCTCAGGGGGCAACAACTACGAGCAGTACTTC	CASSLTSGGNNYEQYF
-	TRBV20-1	TRBJ1-4	-	TGCAGTGCCCGGACAGTAGTTTATGAAAAACTGTTTTTT	CSARTVVYEKLFF